This T cell receptor (beta chain) came from a study of low-dose radiotherapy and immunotherapy resistance in tumors. For the study at large: For Cohort 1, fractions of 0.5 Gy were given every 2 weeks, reaching 6.5 Gy overall. Across 26 weeks, 13 Gy in total went to Cohort 2, delivered as 1 Gy per fraction every two weeks. Oral aspirin 300 mg was taken by patients daily for four cycles from cycle 1 day 1.

The ends were cut back, 3 bases at V and 3 bases at J, with 9 bases in the middle. The length of the CDR3 is 14 residues. TRAV- and TRBV-specific primers, spanning alpha and beta chains, primed first-strand cDNA. The PCR that amplified TCRs ran for 20 to 25 cycles, relying on a constant-region primer and a V-primer adapter. TCRdb reanalysed the reads using MiXCR and keeps one entry per CDR3 protein. The profile shows 70,000 to 95,000 distinct CDR3 sequences, 15% to 20% of them singletons. In its sample, this clonotype was seen many times. Indicated time point: before trial treatment. The study gave donors nivolumab, ipilimumab, aspirin, low-dose cyclophosphamide and low-dose radiotherapy.

The receptor was isolated from a male donor with prostate cancer. Source: PBMCs, taken before treatment. V usage is TRBV12-3 or TRBV12-4 and J usage is TRBJ1-5; D is uncertain. The CDR3 here is CASSFNQPNQPQHF. In nucleotides, the CDR3 is TGTGCCAGCAGTTTCAATCAACCCAATCAGCCCCAGCATTTT.